Below, 22 T cell receptor beta chains from the same sample are listed, as sequenced in a study of cytomegalovirus exposure and HLA in healthy donors. The data were produced by immunoSEQ multiplex PCR, yet TCRdb's version contains in-frame clones alone and is incomplete. The profile shows 140,000 to 150,000 clones, 90% to 95% of them singletons. Sequences were obtained from PBMCs. Every receptor here comes from a man aged 18 to 30 in good health and CMV-seronegative.

The chain is built from TRBV2 and TRBJ1-6; 8 nucleotides match TRBD1. This CDR3 region has 13 residues. CDR1 is SNHLY, CDR2 FYNNEI, per germline. V was clipped by 8 bases and J by 9 bases; unmatched bases: 6. CDR3 protein: CASSGQGGSPLHF. Here the CDR3 DNA reads TGTGCCAGCTCCGGACAGGGAGGTTCACCCCTCCACTTT. The full variable domain, in which reference TRBV2 and TRBJ1-6 provide the parts outside the CDR3, is EPEVTQTPSHQVTQMGQEVILRCVPISNHLYFYWYRQILGQKVEFLVSFYNNEISEKSEIFDDQFSVERPDGSNFTLKIRSTKLEDSAMYFCASSGQGGSPLHFGNGTRLTVT.

The chain has TRBV11-2 and TRBJ2-3; D may be TRBD1 (6 bases). Trimming took off 7 bases at V and 0 bases at J, with 11 bases between the two ends. The germline gives CDR1 SGHAT, CDR2 FQNNGV. CDR3 length: 14 residues. This CDR3 is CASKQGPSTDTQYF. CDR3 nucleotide sequence: TGTGCCAGCAAACAGGGACCTAGCACAGATACGCAGTATTTT.

The chain carries TRBV12-1 and TRBJ1-1; the table calls TRBD1, which could not be checked here. TRBV12-1 is annotated as a pseudogene. The CDR3 totals 16 residues. CDR3: CASSFATQGSNTEAFF. The DNA of the CDR3 is TGTGCCAGCAGCTTCGCAACACAGGGGTCGAACACTGAAGCTTTCTTT.

The chain employs TRBV5-1 and TRBJ2-1; 11 bases agree with TRBD2. V was pared by 2 bases and J by 4 bases, with 8 bases of the junction left unmatched. Germline assignment: CDR1 SGHRS and CDR2 YFSETQ. The length of the CDR3 is 17 residues. DNA of the CDR3: TGCGCCAGCAGCTTCATCCGGACTAGCGGGTCTTACAATGAGCAGTTCTTC. This translates into CASSFIRTSGSYNEQFF.

The chain couples TRBV9 to TRBJ2-7; D unresolved. Trimming removed 5 bases at V and 2 bases at J, with 17 bases between. Germline V gene lookup returns CDR1 SGDLS and CDR2 YYNGEE. The CDR3 loop spans 15 amino acids. As DNA, the CDR3 is TGTGCCAGCAGTCCCAGGTCCCAAGGAACCTACGAGCAGTACTTC. This gives the protein CASSPRSQGTYEQYF.

This chain joins TRBV30 and TRBJ1-1; no definite D call. CDR1 is GTSNPN and CDR2 is SVGIG in the germline V gene (reference sequence). The CDR3 totals 14 residues. Trimming took 0 bases from V and 0 from J, leaving 8 bases between them. CDR3 sequence: CAWSVAGMNTEAFF. DNA for the CDR3: TGTGCCTGGAGTGTTGCGGGTATGAACACTGAAGCTTTCTTT.

The chain has TRBV9 and TRBJ1-3, with 7 bases aligning to TRBD1. Per germline, CDR1 SGDLS and CDR2 YYNGEE. The CDR3 has 15 amino acids. Unmatched junction bases numbered 10, after V lost 4 bases and J lost 6 bases. The CDR3 bases are TGTGCCAGCAGCTCAACAGGGGAAGTTGTAAACACCATATATTTT. It specifies CASSSTGEVVNTIYF.

This sequence joins TRBV11-2 and TRBJ1-4; TRBD1 matches 8 bases. CDR1 is SGHAT, CDR2 FQNNGV, per germline. Losses at the gene ends were 1 base for V and 8 bases for J; bases not matched to a gene: 3. This CDR3 is built from 14 residues. For the CDR3, the DNA is TGTGCCAGCAGCTTAGGACAGGGGAGCGAAAAACTGTTTTTT. It translates to CASSLGQGSEKLFF. Filled out from reference TRBV11-2 and TRBJ1-4, the complete variable domain reads EAGVAQSPRYKIIEKRQSVAFWCNPISGHATLYWYQQILGQGPKLLIQFQNNGVVDDSQLPKDRFSAERLKGVDSTLKIQPAKLEDSAVYLCASSLGQGSEKLFFGSGTQLSVL.

The chain carries TRBV27 and TRBJ2-1; tentatively, D is TRBD1 (6 bases). V was shortened by 6 bases and J by 8 bases, with 11 bases between the two germline ends. From germline, CDR1 is MNHEY and CDR2 SMNVEV (reference sequence). This CDR3 is built from 12 residues. The CDR3 loop reads CASSTTGYEQFF. The CDR3 region has the DNA TGTGCCAGCAGCACAACAGGGTATGAGCAGTTCTTC.

This chain uses TRBV28 with TRBJ1-1; D is unclear. V shed 6 bases and J shed 0 bases, with 14 bases lying between them. Germline V gene sequence: CDR1 MDHEN, CDR2 SYDVKM. This CDR3 comprises 15 residues. CDR3 nucleotides: TGTGCCAGCAGCCCGCCCGCGGGGATGAACACTGAAGCTTTCTTT. Translation gives CASSPPAGMNTEAFF.

The chain combines TRBV10-2 with TRBJ1-2, with TRBD1 matching 7 bases. The junction had 16 bases not matched to a gene; V was cut back by 7 bases and J by 5 bases. The length of the CDR3 is 16 residues. From germline, CDR1 is WSHSY and CDR2 SAAADI. CDR3 nucleotide sequence: TGCGCCAGCACGTCCCAGGGACAGCTCAAGGGGTATGGCTACACCTTC. The encoded protein is CASTSQGQLKGYGYTF.

The rearrangement uses TRBV27 and TRBJ2-7; D gene ambiguous. Germline V gene lookup returns CDR1 MNHEY and CDR2 SMNVEV (reference sequence). With 9 bases removed from V and 0 bases from J, the gap between germline ends came to 9 bases. The length of the CDR3 is 12 residues. CDR3 in DNA: TGTGCCAGTTCCAAGAGCTCCTACGAGCAGTACTTC. This sequence encodes CASSKSSYEQYF.

The chain employs TRBV6-5 and TRBJ2-7, with 7 positions matching TRBD2. Trimming took 5 bases from V and 6 from J; bases not matched to a gene: 10. CDR1 and CDR2 (germline): MNHEY, SVGAGI. The CDR3 loop spans 14 amino acids. For the CDR3, the DNA is TGTGCCAGCAGTCCGCGACTAGCTTGGGCCGAGCAGTACGTC. Translated, it gives CASSPRLAWAEQYV.

This chain uses TRBV5-1 with TRBJ1-2, with TRBD1 matching 9 bases. Germline V gene data show CDR1 as SGHRS and CDR2 as YFSETQ. V was pared by 2 bases and J by 3 bases, with 5 bases of the junction left unmatched. CDR3 length: 15 residues. Here the CDR3 DNA reads TGCGCCAGCAGCTTCGACAGGGGGGGCGACTATGGCTACACCTTC. This sequence encodes CASSFDRGGDYGYTF.

The rearrangement joins TRBV27 to TRBJ2-3; D perhaps matches TRBD2 (6 bases). The CDR3 runs to 16 residues. Germline loops: CDR1 MNHEY, CDR2 SMNVEV (reference sequence). V gave up 3 bases and J gave up 3 bases, with 16 bases separating them. The CDR3 region has the DNA TGTGCCAGCAGTTTCTGGCGGGGCCCAGGAACAGATACGCAGTATTTT. Translation: CASSFWRGPGTDTQYF.

This clone appeared a few times. The chain is built from TRBV5-1 and TRBJ2-7, with 10 bases that match TRBD1. V lost 0 bases and J lost 3; bases outside the gene matches: 0. CDR1 and CDR2 from the germline V gene are SGHRS and YFSETQ. The CDR3 extends over 14 amino acids. The CDR3 here is CASSLGTGGYEQYF. Written as DNA, the CDR3 is TGCGCCAGCAGCTTGGGGACAGGGGGCTACGAGCAGTACTTC.

The rearrangement uses TRBV5-1 and TRBJ1-2; D perhaps matches TRBD1 (6 bases). This CDR3 contains 15 residues. Trimming took off 1 base at V and 5 bases at J, with 15 bases between the two ends. The germline V gene has CDR1 SGHRS and CDR2 YFSETQ. Written as DNA, the CDR3 is TGCGCCAGCAGCTTGAGCAGGGGCGAGGGGTATGGCTACACCTTC. This encodes CASSLSRGEGYGYTF.

This chain links TRBV11-2 with TRBJ2-2, with 11 bases identical to TRBD2. The CDR3 spans 17 residues. The ends lost 2 bases at V and 7 bases at J; junction bases unmatched: 9. The V gene's germline CDR1 is SGHAT and CDR2 FQNNGV. The CDR3 DNA is TGTGCCAGCAGCTTAAGTCGACTAGCGGGGTCCGGCGGGGAGCTGTTTTTT. It yields the protein CASSLSRLAGSGGELFF.

The chain couples TRBV7-9 to TRBJ2-4; 8 bases are a match to TRBD2. The CDR3 length is 17 residues. V was pared by 5 bases and J by 0 bases, with 9 bases of the junction left unmatched. CDR1 is SEHNR, CDR2 FQNEAQ, per germline (reference sequence). CDR3: CASSPREGLLAKNIQYF. CDR3 nucleotide sequence: TGTGCCAGCAGCCCTCGGGAGGGGCTCCTAGCCAAAAACATTCAGTACTTC. Based on the CDR3 plus reference TRBV7-9 and TRBJ2-4, the full variable domain is DTGVSQNPRHKITKRGQNVTFRCDPISEHNRLYWYRQTLGQGPEFLTYFQNEAQLEKSRLLSDRFSAERPKGSFSTLEIQRTEQGDSAMYLCASSPREGLLAKNIQYFGAGTRLSVL.

The chain is built from TRBV4-2 and TRBJ2-3; 8 bases are a match to TRBD2. The V gene's germline CDR1 is LGHNA and CDR2 YNFKEQ. The CDR3 extends over 16 amino acids. The J segment lost 5 bases and the V segment lost 0 bases, leaving 7 bases of the junction unmatched. CDR3 bases: TGTGCCAGCAGCCAAGAAGGACTAGCTGGGCTAGATACGCAGTATTTT. It specifies CASSQEGLAGLDTQYF.

This chain uses TRBV19 with TRBJ1-2, with no clear D. The CDR3 covers 13 residues. The germline V gene has CDR1 LNHDA and CDR2 SQIVND (reference sequence). Trimming removed 4 bases from V and 6 bases from J, with 12 bases in between. CDR3 loop: CASSSSRAHGYTF. The CDR3 bases are TGTGCCAGTAGTAGCTCGAGGGCGCATGGCTACACCTTC.

The chain has TRBV19 and TRBJ2-3; no firm D call. The germline CDR1 and CDR2 sequences are LNHDA and SQIVND (reference sequence). Trimming cost V 5 bases and J 2 bases, with 8 bases left between them. The CDR3 loop spans 13 amino acids. Written as DNA, the CDR3 is TGTGCCAGTAGTTGGCTCGCCACAGATACGCAGTATTTT. Translation: CASSWLATDTQYF.